Below, 7 T cell receptor beta chains from the same sample are listed, as sequenced in a study of T cell responses to AZD1222 COVID-19 vaccine. Data came from immunoSEQ multiplex PCR; TCRdb stores just in-frame clones and leaves some out. Of 140,000 to 150,000 clones detected, about 90% appear once; the ten largest clones hold 7.5% to 9.5%. Sequenced here: peripheral blood, sampled 28 days after the second dose of the MenACWY control vaccine. The source of these receptors is an adult who received the MenACWY meningococcal vaccine as a control.

The V call is TRBV10-3, the J call TRBJ1-1, with 8 bases matching TRBD1. With V trimmed by 6 bases and J by 1 base, 7 bases remained unmatched. The CDR3 length is 15 residues. The germline V gene encodes CDR1 ENHRY and CDR2 SYGVKD. CDR3 coding DNA: TGTGCCATCAGCCTAACCGGGACAGGGAACACTGAAGCTTTCTTT. Amino acids: CAISLTGTGNTEAFF.

J is TRBJ2-1 and V is TRBV3-1 (or the pseudogene TRBV3-2); D may correspond to TRBD1 or TRBD2 (5 bases each). Germline CDR1 and CDR2: LGHDT and YNNKEL (reference sequence). This CDR3 has 17 amino acids. Trimming took off 1 base at V and 9 bases at J, with 22 bases between the two ends. In DNA, the CDR3 is TGTGCCAGCAGCCAAGCCTCAAAGGGGCTAGCAAAGGTTGAGCAGTTCTTC. This translates into CASSQASKGLAKVEQFF.

In DNA, the CDR3 is TGTGCCACCAGTGATTCGTACCAAGAGACCCAGTACTTC. This translates into CATSDSYQETQYF. The chain couples TRBV24-1 to TRBJ2-5; no reliable D call. The CDR3 sequence is 13 residues long. The V gene's germline CDR1 is KGHDR and CDR2 SFDVKD. Trimming shortened V by 2 bases and J by 0 bases, and 3 bases separated the two germline ends.

The V call is TRBV12-3 or TRBV12-4, the J call TRBJ1-5; D is ambiguous. V shed 3 bases and J shed 2 bases, with 5 bases lying between them. CDR3 size: 13 residues. In DNA, the CDR3 is TGTGCCAGCAGTTTGCTCGGCAATCAGCCCCAGCATTTT. Amino acid sequence: CASSLLGNQPQHF.

This chain joins TRBV5-4 and TRBJ1-5; maybe TRBD1 (5 bases). Germline V gives CDR1 SGHNT, CDR2 YYREEE (reference sequence). Trimming removed 4 bases at V and 3 bases at J, with 14 bases between. CDR3 length equals 15 residues. CDR3: CASSPGGRDNQPQHF. The CDR3 nucleotides read TGTGCCAGCAGCCCCGGAGGCAGGGACAATCAGCCCCAGCATTTT.

This sequence joins TRBV5-5 and TRBJ2-7; TRBD2 matches 13 bases. With V trimmed by 4 bases and J by 3 bases, 13 bases remained unmatched. CDR3 length equals 18 residues. Looked up from germline, CDR1 is SGHKS and CDR2 is YYEKEE (reference sequence). The CDR3 is CASSHSTSGRFRGYEQYF. Written as DNA, the CDR3 is TGTGCCAGCAGCCATTCGACTAGCGGGAGGTTTAGGGGCTACGAGCAGTACTTC.

V is TRBV28 and J is TRBJ1-2, with D possibly being TRBD1 (5 bases). This CDR3 has 13 amino acids. Germline V gives CDR1 MDHEN, CDR2 SYDVKM. V lost 2 bases and J 6 bases, leaving 10 bases between the germline ends. CDR3 protein: CASSLGLGDGYTF. The CDR3 DNA sequence: TGTGCCAGCAGTTTAGGTCTGGGGGATGGCTACACCTTC.